The subject of this entry is one T cell receptor beta chain. The sample is drawn from a study of Ad26.COV2.S vaccination and SARS-CoV-2 variants. This CDR3 comprises 14 residues. Deletions cut 6 bases from V and 2 bases from J, with 14 bases between. Germline assignment: CDR1 SGHAT and CDR2 FQNNGV. Treatment specified: some 19 received Ad26.COV2.S at low or high dose, single or two shots; about five received placebo; per-sample allocation not given. Sampling happened 63 days after the first vaccine or placebo injection. Generated by immunoSEQ multiplex PCR, the TCRdb table keeps only in-frame clones and is missing some. The top ten clones hold 3.3% of a sample with roughly 380,000 clones, roughly 85% of them seen once.

The material sequenced was peripheral blood, taken in a trial of Ad26.COV2.S vaccine versus placebo. The chain couples TRBV11-2 to TRBJ2-7; D is undetermined. This TCR came from a person aged 18-65 years who received the Ad26.COV2.S COVID-19 vaccine or a placebo. CDR3 region: CASRRPTVPYEQYF. CDR3 bases: TGTGCCAGCAGACGACCTACAGTCCCCTACGAGCAGTACTTC.